This TCR beta chain derives from a study of blood T cell repertoires in COVID-19. Study in general: Collection of acute and convalescent COVID-19 samples took place in the United States, Italy and Spain. The cDNA or gDNA used as material had been derived from T cells, B-cell-depleted T cells, or PBMCs.

Original methodology: Cell counts per sample came from amplifying reference gene primers. Using immunoSEQ multiplex PCR, the repertoire was profiled, and TCRdb retains in-frame clones only, with some absent. Clone size and V and J calls were adopted from that table, with D and trimming inferred from the DNA. The sample carries roughly 250,000 clones, approximately 90% recorded once. The V end lost 2 bases, the J end lost 7 bases, and 15 bases lay between the germline ends. CDR3 size: 15 residues. CDR1 and CDR2 from the germline V gene are SGHTA and FQGNSA. The clonotype was recovered from a woman aged 40 to 50 with acute or convalescent COVID-19. The rearrangement links TRBV7-2 to TRBJ1-5; a possible D gene is TRBD1 (6 bases). Specimen: peripheral blood. Here the CDR3 reads CASSLYIGGDQPQHF. CDR3 nucleotide sequence: TGTGCCAGCAGCTTATATATTGGGGGCGACCAGCCCCAGCATTTT. The complete variable domain, with remaining parts taken from reference TRBV7-2 and TRBJ1-5, reads GAGVSQSPSNKVTEKGKDVELRCDPISGHTALYWYRQSLGQGLEFLIYFQGNSAPDKSGLPSDRFSAERTGGSVSTLTIQRTQQEDSAVYLCASSLYIGGDQPQHFGDGTRLSIL.